This is a list of T cell receptor beta chains from one sample in a study of T cells in localized non-small cell lung cancer. The repertoire was sequenced with immunoSEQ multiplex PCR; TCRdb's copy has only in-frame clones and lacks some. The table shows roughly 2,300 clones, with 20% to 25% occurring only once. Source: lung tumor tissue, taken before any cancer treatment. All receptors derive from a man between 40 and 75 years old with stage II lung adenocarcinoma. Both conserved end residues are part of each CDR3. The order of the fields is V gene, J gene, D gene, clone size, CDR3 protein, CDR3 DNA. A D gene is named only where the DNA matches it firmly. The size of a clone is reported for some rows only, either as once, few or many, or as a class for expanded clones.

TRBV4-1,TRBJ2-3,TRBD2,medium-sized,CASSQAGIGGFTDTQYF,TGCGCCAGCAGCCAAGCTGGGATCGGGGGGTTTACCGATACGCAGTATTTT
TRBV11-3,TRBJ2-7,TRBD1,few,CASSPGTVSYEQYF,TGTGCCAGCAGCCCCGGGACAGTCTCCTACGAGCAGTACTTC
TRBV19,TRBJ2-5,NA,NA,CASKEGGETQYF,TGTGCCTCCAAGGAGGGGGGGGAGACCCAGTACTTC
TRBV14,TRBJ2-3,NA,NA,CASSRDLLADTQYF,TGTGCCAGCAGCCGGGACCTATTGGCAGATACGCAGTATTTT
TRBV6-8,TRBJ2-7,NA,NA,CASSKLYNPREQYF,TGTGCCAGCAGTAAACTGTATAACCCCCGCGAGCAGTACTTC
TRBV30,TRBJ2-1,TRBD2,few,CASTRSSGYNEQFF,TGTGCCTCTACGAGGTCTAGCGGATACAATGAGCAGTTCTTC
TRBV11-3,TRBJ2-1,TRBD1,NA,CASSARDRGSYNEQFF,TGTGCCAGCAGCGCGCGAGACAGGGGCTCCTACAATGAGCAGTTCTTC
TRBV6-8,TRBJ1-2,TRBD1,NA,CASSYEWDRHYTF,TGTGCCAGCAGTTATGAATGGGACAGACACTACACCTTC
TRBV6-8,TRBJ2-7,TRBD1,NA,CASSGGQGPRDEQYF,TGTGCCAGCAGCGGGGGACAGGGCCCGAGGGACGAGCAGTACTTC
TRBV6-8,TRBJ2-1,NA,NA,CASSRLGPYNEQFF,TGTGCCAGCAGTCGGCTAGGGCCATACAATGAGCAGTTCTTC
TRBV28,TRBJ1-1,TRBD1,few,CASRDRMNTEAFF,TGTGCCAGTCGGGACAGGATGAACACTGAAGCTTTCTTT
TRBV28,TRBJ1-2,NA,NA,CASSLRANYGYTF,TGTGCCAGCAGTTTAAGAGCCAACTATGGCTACACCTTC
TRBV6-8,TRBJ1-5,NA,few,CASSYSGVGQPQHF,TGTGCCAGCAGTTACTCGGGGGTAGGTCAGCCCCAGCATTTT
TRBV11-3,TRBJ2-5,NA,NA,CASSKEEGRETQYF,TGTGCCAGCAGCAAGGAAGAAGGGAGGGAGACCCAGTACTTC
TRBV28,TRBJ1-5,NA,NA,CASINWSRGGSNQPQHF,TGTGCCAGCATTAACTGGTCCAGGGGCGGCAGCAATCAGCCCCAGCATTTT
TRBV6-4,TRBJ2-2,NA,NA,CASSRTGELFF,TGTGCCAGCAGTAGAACCGGGGAGCTGTTTTTT
TRBV11-3,TRBJ1-3,NA,few,CASSLPSTSGNTIYF,TGTGCCAGCAGCTTACCCAGTACCTCTGGAAACACCATATATTTT
TRBV11-3,TRBJ1-5,NA,medium-sized,CASSPRQLYQPQHF,TGTGCCAGCAGCCCACGACAGCTATATCAGCCCCAGCATTTT
TRBV11-3,TRBJ2-3,TRBD2,NA,CASQDRRGGNTQYF,TGTGCCAGCCAAGATCGGCGGGGGGGTAATACGCAGTATTTT
TRBV16,TRBJ2-3,NA,few,CASSPRTGTDTQYF,TGTGCCAGCAGCCCTCGGACAGGCACAGATACGCAGTATTTT
TRBV14,TRBJ2-1,NA,few,CASSQVYEQFF,TGTGCCAGCAGCCAAGTCTATGAGCAGTTCTTC
TRBV2,TRBJ1-1,NA,medium-sized,CASSSSVRDTEAFF,TGTGCCAGCAGCTCATCAGTGCGAGACACTGAAGCTTTCTTT
TRBV6-8,TRBJ1-1,NA,medium-sized,CASSPRDSRNTEAFF,TGTGCCAGCAGTCCCCGGGACTCCAGGAACACTGAAGCTTTCTTT
TRBV11-3,TRBJ1-5,NA,few,CASTRGASSSSSQPQHF,TGTGCCAGCACCCGGGGGGCATCCTCATCATCGTCTCAGCCCCAGCATTTT
TRBV9,TRBJ1-6,TRBD1,few,CASTRDRGVSPLHF,TGTGCCAGCACCAGGGACAGGGGGGTTTCACCCCTCCACTTT
TRBV6-8,TRBJ1-5,NA,NA,CASSDKVQAINQPQHF,TGTGCCAGCAGTGACAAGGTTCAGGCTATCAATCAGCCCCAGCATTTT